This TCR beta chain derives from a study of blood T cell repertoires in COVID-19. Across the study: In each case, the material was cDNA or gDNA derived from T cells, B-cell-depleted T cells, or PBMCs.

In the authors' methods: Amplification from reference gene primers served as the basis for estimated nucleated cell counts. TCRdb's table, derived via immunoSEQ multiplex PCR, lists solely in-frame clones and lacks some. V, J and clone size derive from that table, while D and trimming were established from the DNA sequence. The profile shows about 74,000 clones, 75% to 85% of them singletons. With 1 base removed from V and 1 base from J, the gap between germline ends came to 7 bases. Germline V gene data show CDR1 as KGHSH and CDR2 as LQKENI. The CDR3 loop spans 14 amino acids. This clone has a single count.

The source of this sequence is a human donor in a cohort sampled during active COVID-19. The chain carries TRBV18 and TRBJ1-1, with D unclear. Sequencing was done on a sample of peripheral blood. The CDR3 sequence is CASSPRLTNTEAFF. The CDR3 region has the DNA TGTGCCAGCTCACCACGGCTTACGAACACTGAAGCTTTCTTT. Supplemented by reference TRBV18 and TRBJ1-1, the full variable domain reads NAGVMQNPRHLVRRRGQEARLRCSPMKGHSHVYWYRQLPEEGLKFMVYLQKENIIDESGMPKERFSAEFPKEGPSILRIQQVVRGDSAAYFCASSPRLTNTEAFFGQGTRLTVV.